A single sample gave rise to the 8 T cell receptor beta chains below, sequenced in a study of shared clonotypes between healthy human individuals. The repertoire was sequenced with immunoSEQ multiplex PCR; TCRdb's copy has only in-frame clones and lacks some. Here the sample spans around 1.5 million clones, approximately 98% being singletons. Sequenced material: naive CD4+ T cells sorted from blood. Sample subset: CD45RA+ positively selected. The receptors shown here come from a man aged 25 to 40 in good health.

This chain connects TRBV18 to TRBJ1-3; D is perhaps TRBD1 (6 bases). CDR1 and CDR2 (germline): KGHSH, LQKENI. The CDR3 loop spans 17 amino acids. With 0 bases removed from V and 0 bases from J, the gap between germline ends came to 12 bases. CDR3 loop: CASSPPKVRGSGNTIYF. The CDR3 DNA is TGTGCCAGCTCACCACCGAAAGTCAGGGGCTCTGGAAACACCATATATTTT.

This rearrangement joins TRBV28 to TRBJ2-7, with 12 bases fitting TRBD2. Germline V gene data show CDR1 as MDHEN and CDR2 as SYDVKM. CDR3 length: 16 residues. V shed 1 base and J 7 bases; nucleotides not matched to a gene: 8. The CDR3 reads CASSLLGLAGYREQYF. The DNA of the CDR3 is TGTGCCAGCAGTTTATTAGGACTAGCGGGATATCGGGAGCAGTACTTC.

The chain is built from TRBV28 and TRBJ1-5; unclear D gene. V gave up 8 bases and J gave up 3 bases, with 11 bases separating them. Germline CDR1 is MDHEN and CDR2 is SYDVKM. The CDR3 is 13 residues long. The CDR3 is CASGDGFNQPQHF. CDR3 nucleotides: TGTGCCAGCGGAGACGGGTTCAATCAGCCCCAGCATTTT.

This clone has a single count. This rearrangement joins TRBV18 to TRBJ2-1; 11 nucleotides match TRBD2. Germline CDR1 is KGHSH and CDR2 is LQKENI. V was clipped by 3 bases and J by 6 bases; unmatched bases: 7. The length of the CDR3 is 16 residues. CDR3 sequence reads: CASSPLGLAAINEQFF. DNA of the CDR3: TGTGCCAGCTCACCGTTGGGACTAGCGGCGATCAATGAGCAGTTCTTC. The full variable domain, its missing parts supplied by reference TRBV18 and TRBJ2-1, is NAGVMQNPRHLVRRRGQEARLRCSPMKGHSHVYWYRQLPEEGLKFMVYLQKENIIDESGMPKERFSAEFPKEGPSILRIQQVVRGDSAAYFCASSPLGLAAINEQFFGPGTRLTVL.

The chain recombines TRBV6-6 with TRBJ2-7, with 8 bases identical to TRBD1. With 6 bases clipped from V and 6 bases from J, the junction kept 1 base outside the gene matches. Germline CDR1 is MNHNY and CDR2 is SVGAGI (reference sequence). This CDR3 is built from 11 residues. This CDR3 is CASSTGGEQYF. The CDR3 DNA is TGTGCCAGCAGCACAGGGGGCGAGCAGTACTTC.

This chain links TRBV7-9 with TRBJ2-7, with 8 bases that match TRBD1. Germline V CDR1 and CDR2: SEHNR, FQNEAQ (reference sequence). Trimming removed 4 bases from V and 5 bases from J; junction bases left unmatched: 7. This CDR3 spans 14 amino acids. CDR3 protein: CASSSLGQGDEQYF. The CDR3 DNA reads TGTGCCAGCAGCTCCCTAGGACAGGGCGACGAGCAGTACTTC.

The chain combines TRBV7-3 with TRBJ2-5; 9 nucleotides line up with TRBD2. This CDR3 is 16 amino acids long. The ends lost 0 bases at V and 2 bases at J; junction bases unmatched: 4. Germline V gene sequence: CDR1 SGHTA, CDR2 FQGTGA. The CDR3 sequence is CASSLTELAGQETQYF. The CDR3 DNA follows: TGTGCCAGCAGCTTAACGGAGCTAGCGGGACAAGAGACCCAGTACTTC.

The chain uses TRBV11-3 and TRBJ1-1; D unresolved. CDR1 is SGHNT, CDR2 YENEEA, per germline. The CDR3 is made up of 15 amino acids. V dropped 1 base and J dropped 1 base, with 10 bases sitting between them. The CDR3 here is CASSLGPGENTEAFF. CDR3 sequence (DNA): TGTGCCAGCAGCTTAGGTCCAGGCGAGAACACTGAAGCTTTCTTT.